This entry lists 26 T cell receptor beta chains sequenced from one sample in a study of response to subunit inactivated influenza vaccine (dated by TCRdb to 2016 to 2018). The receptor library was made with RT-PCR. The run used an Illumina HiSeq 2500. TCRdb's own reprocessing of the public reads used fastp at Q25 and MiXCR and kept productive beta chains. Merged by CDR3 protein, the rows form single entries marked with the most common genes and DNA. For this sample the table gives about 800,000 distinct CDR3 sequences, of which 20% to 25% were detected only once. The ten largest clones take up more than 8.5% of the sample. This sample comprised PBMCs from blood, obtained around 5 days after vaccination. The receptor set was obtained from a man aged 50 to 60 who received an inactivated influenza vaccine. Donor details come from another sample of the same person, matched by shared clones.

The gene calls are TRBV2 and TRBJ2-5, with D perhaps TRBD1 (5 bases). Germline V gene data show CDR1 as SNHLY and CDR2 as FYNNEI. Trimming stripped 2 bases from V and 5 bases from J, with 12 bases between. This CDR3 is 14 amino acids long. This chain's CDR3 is CASSENRGRETQYF. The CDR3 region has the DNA TGTGCCAGCAGTGAAAATAGGGGTAGGGAGACCCAGTACTTC.

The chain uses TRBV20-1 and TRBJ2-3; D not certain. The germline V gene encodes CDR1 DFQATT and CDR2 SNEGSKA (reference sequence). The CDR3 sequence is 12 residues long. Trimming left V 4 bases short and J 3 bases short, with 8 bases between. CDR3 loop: CSAIMLTDTQYF. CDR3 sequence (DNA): TGCAGTGCTATTATGTTAACAGATACGCAGTATTTT.

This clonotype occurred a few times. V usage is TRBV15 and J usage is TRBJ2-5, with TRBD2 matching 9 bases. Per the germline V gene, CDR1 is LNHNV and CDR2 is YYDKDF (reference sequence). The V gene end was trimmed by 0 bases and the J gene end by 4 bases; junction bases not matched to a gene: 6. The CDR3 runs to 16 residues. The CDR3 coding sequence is TGTGCCACCAGCAGAGAAAGGCTAGCGGGAAGAGAGACCCAGTACTTC. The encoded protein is CATSRERLAGRETQYF.

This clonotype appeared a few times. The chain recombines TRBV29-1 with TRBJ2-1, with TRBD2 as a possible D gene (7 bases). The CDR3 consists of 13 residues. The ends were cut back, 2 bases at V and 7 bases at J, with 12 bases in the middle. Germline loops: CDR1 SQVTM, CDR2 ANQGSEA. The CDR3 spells CSVERGAGNEQFF. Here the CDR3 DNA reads TGCAGCGTTGAACGGGGGGCTGGGAATGAGCAGTTCTTC.

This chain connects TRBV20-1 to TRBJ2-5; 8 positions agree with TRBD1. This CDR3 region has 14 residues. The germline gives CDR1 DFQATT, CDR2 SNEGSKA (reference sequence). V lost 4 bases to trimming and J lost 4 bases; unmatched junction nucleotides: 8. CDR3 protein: CSATPGGPGETQYF. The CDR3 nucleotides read TGCAGTGCTACTCCAGGGGGCCCCGGAGAGACCCAGTACTTC.

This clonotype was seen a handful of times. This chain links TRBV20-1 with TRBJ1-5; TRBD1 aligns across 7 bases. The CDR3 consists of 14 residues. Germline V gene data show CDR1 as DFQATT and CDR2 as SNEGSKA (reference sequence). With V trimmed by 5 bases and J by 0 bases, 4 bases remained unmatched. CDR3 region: CSAQGQVSNQPQHF. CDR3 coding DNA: TGCAGTGCTCAAGGACAGGTTAGCAATCAGCCCCAGCATTTT.

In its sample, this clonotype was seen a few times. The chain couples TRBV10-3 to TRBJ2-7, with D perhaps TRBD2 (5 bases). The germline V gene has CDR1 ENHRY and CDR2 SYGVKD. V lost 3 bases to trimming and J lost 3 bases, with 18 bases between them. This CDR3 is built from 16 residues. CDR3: CAISDRAGPSYYEQYF. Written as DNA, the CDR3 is TGTGCCATCAGTGATCGGGCGGGCCCGAGTTACTACGAGCAGTACTTC.

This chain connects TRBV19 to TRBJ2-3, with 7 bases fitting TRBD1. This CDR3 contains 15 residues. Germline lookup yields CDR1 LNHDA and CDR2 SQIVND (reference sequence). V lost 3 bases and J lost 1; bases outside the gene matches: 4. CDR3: CASSIFTGGTDTQYF. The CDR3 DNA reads TGTGCCAGTAGTATCTTTACAGGGGGCACAGATACGCAGTATTTT.

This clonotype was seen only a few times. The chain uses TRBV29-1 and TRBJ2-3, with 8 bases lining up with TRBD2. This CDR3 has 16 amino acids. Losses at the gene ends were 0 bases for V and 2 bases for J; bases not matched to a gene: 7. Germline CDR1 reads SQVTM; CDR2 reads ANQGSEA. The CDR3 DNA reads TGCAGCGTTGAAGATCCCGAGCGGGGGTACACAGATACGCAGTATTTT. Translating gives CSVEDPERGYTDTQYF.

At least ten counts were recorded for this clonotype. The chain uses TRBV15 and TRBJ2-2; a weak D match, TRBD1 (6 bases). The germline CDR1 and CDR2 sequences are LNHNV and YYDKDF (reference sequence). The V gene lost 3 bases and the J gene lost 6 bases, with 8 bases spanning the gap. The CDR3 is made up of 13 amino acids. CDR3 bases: TGTGCCACCAGCAGTACAGGGCCCGGGGAGCTGTTTTTT. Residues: CATSSTGPGELFF.

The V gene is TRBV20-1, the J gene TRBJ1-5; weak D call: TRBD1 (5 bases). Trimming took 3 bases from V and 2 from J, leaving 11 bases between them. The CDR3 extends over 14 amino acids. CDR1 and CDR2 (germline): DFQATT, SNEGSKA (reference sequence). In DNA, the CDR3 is TGCAGTGCTAGCGGGGGGTTCGGCAATCAGCCCCAGCATTTT. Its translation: CSASGGFGNQPQHF.

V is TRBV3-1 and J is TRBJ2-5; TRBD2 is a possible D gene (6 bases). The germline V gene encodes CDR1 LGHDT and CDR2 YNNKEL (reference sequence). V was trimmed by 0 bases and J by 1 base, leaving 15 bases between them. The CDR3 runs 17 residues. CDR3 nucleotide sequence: TGTGCCAGCAGCCAAGATATCGGGGGAAGGTTCCAAGAGACCCAGTACTTC. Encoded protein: CASSQDIGGRFQETQYF.

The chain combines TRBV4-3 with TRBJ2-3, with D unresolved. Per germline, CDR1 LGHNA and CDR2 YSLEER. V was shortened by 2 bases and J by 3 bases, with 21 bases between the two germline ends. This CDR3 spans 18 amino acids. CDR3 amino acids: CASSQHGARIQWTDTQYF. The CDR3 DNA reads TGCGCCAGCAGCCAACACGGCGCCAGGATTCAGTGGACAGATACGCAGTATTTT.

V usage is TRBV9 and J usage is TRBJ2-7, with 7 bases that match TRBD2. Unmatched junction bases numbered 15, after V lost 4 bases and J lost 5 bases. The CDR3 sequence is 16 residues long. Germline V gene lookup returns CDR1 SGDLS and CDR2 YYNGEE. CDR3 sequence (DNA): TGTGCCAGCAGCTATTCGGGGTCGGGAGGTTCCGACGAGCAGTACTTC. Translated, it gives CASSYSGSGGSDEQYF.

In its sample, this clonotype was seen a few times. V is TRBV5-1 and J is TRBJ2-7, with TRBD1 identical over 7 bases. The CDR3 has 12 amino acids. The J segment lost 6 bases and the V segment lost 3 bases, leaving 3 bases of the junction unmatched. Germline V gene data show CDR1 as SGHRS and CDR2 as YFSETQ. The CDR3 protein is CASSSTGLEQYF. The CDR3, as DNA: TGCGCCAGCAGCTCGACAGGGCTCGAGCAGTACTTC.

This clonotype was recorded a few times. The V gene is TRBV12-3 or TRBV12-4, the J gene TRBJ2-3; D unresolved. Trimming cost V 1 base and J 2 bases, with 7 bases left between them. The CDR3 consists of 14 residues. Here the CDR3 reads CASSLVRYTDTQYF. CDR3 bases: TGTGCCAGCAGTTTAGTCCGATACACAGATACGCAGTATTTT.

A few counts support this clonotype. CDR3 sequence: CASSYSNYGGYTF. CDR3 bases: TGTGCCAGCAGCTATTCTAACTATGGCGGCTACACCTTC. The chain uses TRBV5-4 and TRBJ1-2; D not certain. CDR1 is SGHNT and CDR2 is YYREEE in the germline V gene (reference sequence). V lost 3 bases and J lost 8, with 14 bases in between. The CDR3 consists of 13 residues.

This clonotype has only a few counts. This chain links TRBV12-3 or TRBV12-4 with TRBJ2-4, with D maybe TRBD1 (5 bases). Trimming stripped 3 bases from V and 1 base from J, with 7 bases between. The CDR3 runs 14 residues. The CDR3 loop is CASSFNRAKNIQYF. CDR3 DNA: TGTGCCAGCAGTTTTAACAGGGCCAAAAACATTCAGTACTTC.

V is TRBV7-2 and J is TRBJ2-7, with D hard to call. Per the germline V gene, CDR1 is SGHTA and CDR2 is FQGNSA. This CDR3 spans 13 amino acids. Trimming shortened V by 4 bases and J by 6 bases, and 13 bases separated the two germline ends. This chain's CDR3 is CASSSRPSLEQYF. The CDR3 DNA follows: TGTGCCAGCAGCTCTCGGCCCAGCCTCGAGCAGTACTTC.

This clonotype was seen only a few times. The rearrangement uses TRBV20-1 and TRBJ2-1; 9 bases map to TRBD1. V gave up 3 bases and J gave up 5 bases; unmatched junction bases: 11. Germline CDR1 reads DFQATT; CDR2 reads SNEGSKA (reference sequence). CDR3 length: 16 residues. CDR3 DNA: TGCAGTGCTAGTTGGGGTCGGGGGACAGGGAACAATGAGCAGTTCTTC. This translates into CSASWGRGTGNNEQFF.

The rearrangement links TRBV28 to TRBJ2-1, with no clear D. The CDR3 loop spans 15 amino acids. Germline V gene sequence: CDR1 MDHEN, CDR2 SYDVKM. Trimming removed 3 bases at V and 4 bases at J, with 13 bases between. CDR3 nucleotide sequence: TGTGCCAGCAGTTTTCTCCTCTTCGGGTACAATGAGCAGTTCTTC. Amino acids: CASSFLLFGYNEQFF.

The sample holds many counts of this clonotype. CDR3 in amino acids: CASSSTRYSYNEQFF. The DNA of the CDR3 is TGTGCCAGCAGCTCAACCCGTTACTCCTACAATGAGCAGTTCTTC. The chain carries TRBV7-2 and TRBJ2-1; no firm D call. V was trimmed by 4 bases and J by 0 bases, leaving 10 bases between them. The CDR3 spans 15 residues. The germline V gene encodes CDR1 SGHTA and CDR2 FQGNSA.

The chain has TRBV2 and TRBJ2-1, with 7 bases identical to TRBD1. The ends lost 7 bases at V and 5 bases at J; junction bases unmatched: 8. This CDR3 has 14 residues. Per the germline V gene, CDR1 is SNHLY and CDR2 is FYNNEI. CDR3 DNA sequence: TGTGCCAGCAAGGGGGCGGCTGGGGACAATGAGCAGTTCTTC. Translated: CASKGAAGDNEQFF.

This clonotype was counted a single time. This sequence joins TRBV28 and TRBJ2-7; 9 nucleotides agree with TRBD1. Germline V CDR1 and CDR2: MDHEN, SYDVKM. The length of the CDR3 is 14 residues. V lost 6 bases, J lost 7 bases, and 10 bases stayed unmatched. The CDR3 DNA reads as TGTGCCAGCAGCACAAGGACAGGGGCGAGGGAGCAGTACTTC. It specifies CASSTRTGAREQYF.

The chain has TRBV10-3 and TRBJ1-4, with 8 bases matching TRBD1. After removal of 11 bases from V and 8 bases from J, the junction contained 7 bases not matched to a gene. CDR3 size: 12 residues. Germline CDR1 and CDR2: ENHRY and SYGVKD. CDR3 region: CASGQGNEKLFF. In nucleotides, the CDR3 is TGTGCCTCCGGACAGGGAAACGAAAAACTGTTTTTT.

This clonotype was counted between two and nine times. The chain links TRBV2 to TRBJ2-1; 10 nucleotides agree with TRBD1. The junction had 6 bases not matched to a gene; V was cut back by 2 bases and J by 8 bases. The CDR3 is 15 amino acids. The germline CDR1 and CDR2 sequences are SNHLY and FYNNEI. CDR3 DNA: TGTGCCAGCAGTGAACACGGACAGGGGGTACATGAGCAGTTCTTC. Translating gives CASSEHGQGVHEQFF.